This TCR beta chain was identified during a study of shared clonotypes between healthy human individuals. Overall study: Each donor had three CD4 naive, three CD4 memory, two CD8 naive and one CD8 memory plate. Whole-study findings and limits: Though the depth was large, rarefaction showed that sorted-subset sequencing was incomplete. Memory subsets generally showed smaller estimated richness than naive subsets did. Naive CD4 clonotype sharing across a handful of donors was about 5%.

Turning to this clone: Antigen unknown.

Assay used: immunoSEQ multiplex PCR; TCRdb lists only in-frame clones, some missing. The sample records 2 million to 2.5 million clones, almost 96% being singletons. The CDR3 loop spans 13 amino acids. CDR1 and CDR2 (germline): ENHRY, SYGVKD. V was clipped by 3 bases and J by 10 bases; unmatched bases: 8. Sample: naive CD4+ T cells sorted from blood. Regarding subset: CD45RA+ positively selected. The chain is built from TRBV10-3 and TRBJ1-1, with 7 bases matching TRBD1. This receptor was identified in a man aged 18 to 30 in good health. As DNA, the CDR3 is TGTGCCATCAGTGAAAGCCAGGGGGTGACAGCTTTCTTT. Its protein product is CAISESQGVTAFF.